The T cell receptor beta chain described here comes from a study of spatial heterogeneity in lung cancer. Notes on the study in general: Expanded intratumoral alpha and beta TCR counts tracked tumor mutation counts.

Noted time point: sample taken at primary tumor resection. V lost 7 bases and J lost 5, with 11 bases in between. The CDR3 totals 12 residues. Per the germline V gene, CDR1 is MNHNY and CDR2 is SVGAGI (reference sequence). Every individual TCR cDNA molecule carried its own unique molecular identifier, which allowed correction of PCR and sequencing errors. Using its own MiXCR run on the 5' RACE reads, TCRdb lists one record per CDR3 protein. The sample gives about 100,000 distinct CDR3 sequences, under 4.5% of which show up once; over 20% is in the top ten. Details on this clonotype: The antigen is undetermined. Being one base from a much bigger clone, this may be a read error. This is likely a read error, given that the CDR3 carries no conserved phenylalanine or tryptophan at its end.

The rearrangement joins TRBV6-6 to TRBJ2-5; D not certain. The clonotype comes from a male donor with early-stage non-small cell lung cancer. Sequencing was performed on lung tumor tissue, taken at surgery. Here the CDR3 DNA reads TGTGCCAGCAAAGCACCCGGGGAGACCCAGTACTTG. Its translation: CASKAPGETQYL.